One and the same sample provided the 30 T cell receptor beta chains below, sequenced in a study of CD8+ T cells in alopecia areata. Extracted from the samples, RNA was reverse transcribed into cDNA to serve as the sequencing template. Repertoires were generated with immunoSEQ multiplex PCR, while TCRdb's copy carries only in-frame clones and drops some. Here the sample spans 170,000 or so clones, approximately 59% being singletons. Sequencing used CD4+ T cells sorted from blood, obtained at week 0. The receptor set was obtained from a human donor with alopecia areata.

V is TRBV15 and J is TRBJ1-1; D gene uncertain. Germline assignment: CDR1 LNHNV and CDR2 YYDKDF (reference sequence). The V gene lost 1 base and the J gene lost 1 base, with 4 bases spanning the gap. The CDR3 is 13 amino acids. The CDR3 nucleotides are TGTGCCACCAGCAGAGCCGCGAACACTGAAGCTTTCTTT. Amino acids: CATSRAANTEAFF.

The rearrangement uses TRBV4-2 and TRBJ2-1; tentative D call: TRBD1 (6 bases). With 0 bases removed from V and 2 bases from J, the gap between germline ends came to 8 bases. The CDR3 contains 15 residues. The germline gives CDR1 LGHNA, CDR2 YNFKEQ. The CDR3 DNA sequence: TGTGCCAGCAGCCAAGATAAGGGGGCCTACAATGAGCAGTTCTTC. It is translated as CASSQDKGAYNEQFF.

The rearrangement joins TRBV4-2 to TRBJ2-6; D is unresolved. V was trimmed by 2 bases and J by 3 bases, leaving 2 bases between them. This CDR3 comprises 13 residues. Germline V lookup: CDR1 LGHNA, CDR2 YNFKEQ. CDR3 region: CASSQRGANVLTF. The CDR3 DNA reads TGTGCCAGCAGCCAACGTGGGGCCAACGTCCTGACTTTC.

In the case of this clone: At one boundary the junction diverges from the germline segment, which might be a read error. The chain is built from TRBV2 and TRBJ2-7; D perhaps matches TRBD2 (5 bases). This CDR3 spans 11 amino acids. Germline V lookup: CDR1 SNHLY, CDR2 FYNNEI. The CDR3 loop is CASSEAARGSF. In nucleotides, the CDR3 is TGTGCCAGCAGTGAAGCGGCCCGAGGGAGCTTC.

The gene calls are TRBV15 and TRBJ2-3; 8 bases align to TRBD2. This CDR3 region has 17 residues. From germline, CDR1 is LNHNV and CDR2 YYDKDF (reference sequence). The V segment lost 5 bases and the J segment 0 bases; nucleotides outside the gene matches: 10. The DNA of the CDR3 is TGTGCCACCAGCCGGAGGGCGGGGGGACCGAGCACAGATACGCAGTATTTT. This sequence encodes CATSRRAGGPSTDTQYF.

The chain couples TRBV19 to TRBJ2-3; a weak D match, TRBD2 (7 bases). This CDR3 spans 15 amino acids. Germline V gene lookup returns CDR1 LNHDA and CDR2 SQIVND (reference sequence). Trimming pared 1 base from V and 2 bases from J, leaving 10 bases between. The CDR3 DNA sequence: TGTGCCAGTAGTATAGGCGGGGGCCTCACAGATACGCAGTATTTT. This gives the protein CASSIGGGLTDTQYF.

This clone was detected only once. This chain connects TRBV28 to TRBJ2-1, with 8 bases fitting TRBD2. This CDR3 region has 16 residues. Germline loops: CDR1 MDHEN, CDR2 SYDVKM. V trimming: 5 bases; J trimming: 4 bases; junction bases outside the gene matches: 10. The CDR3 DNA reads as TGTGCCAGCAGTCCTACGAGCGGGGGCCTTTACAATGAGCAGTTCTTC. Protein sequence: CASSPTSGGLYNEQFF.

The V call is TRBV2, the J call TRBJ1-5; 7 bases are a match to TRBD1. Germline V gene lookup returns CDR1 SNHLY and CDR2 FYNNEI. The CDR3 is 13 amino acids. V was pared by 5 bases and J by 6 bases, with 4 bases of the junction left unmatched. The CDR3 DNA sequence: TGTGCCAGCAGTAAACAGGGGTCTCAGCCCCAGCATTTT. It is translated as CASSKQGSQPQHF.

This chain links TRBV9 with TRBJ2-5; D is undetermined. The V gene lost 3 bases and the J gene lost 0 bases, with 3 bases spanning the gap. This CDR3 is 12 amino acids long. CDR1 SGDLS and CDR2 YYNGEE come from the germline V gene. The CDR3 reads CASSEDQETQYF. In nucleotides, the CDR3 is TGTGCCAGCAGCGAGGACCAAGAGACCCAGTACTTC.

The J gene is TRBJ2-7, the V gene TRBV4-2; no firm D call. The CDR3 totals 17 residues. CDR1 and CDR2 from the germline V gene are LGHNA and YNFKEQ. V lost 0 bases to trimming and J lost 7 bases, with 22 bases between them. CDR3 in DNA: TGTGCCAGCAGCCAAGATCTCGTCAGGTCGACCGGGTGGGAGCAGTACTTC. Amino acids: CASSQDLVRSTGWEQYF.

This rearrangement joins TRBV4-1 to TRBJ2-5, with 9 bases fitting TRBD1. Trimming took 4 bases from V and 0 from J; bases not matched to a gene: 3. The CDR3 consists of 15 residues. Per the germline V gene, CDR1 is MGHRA and CDR2 is YSYEKL. CDR3 DNA: TGCGCCAGCAGCCCTGGGGACAGGGACCAAGAGACCCAGTACTTC. It translates to CASSPGDRDQETQYF.

The rearrangement links TRBV5-1 to TRBJ1-2; possibly TRBD1 for D (5 bases). The CDR3 extends over 12 amino acids. Looked up from germline, CDR1 is SGHRS and CDR2 is YFSETQ. The V and J ends lost 6 bases and 4 bases respectively, with 10 bases between them. The CDR3 is CASKDTSYGYTF. CDR3 in DNA: TGCGCCAGCAAGGACACCAGCTATGGCTACACCTTC. Drawing the rest from reference TRBV5-1 and TRBJ1-2, the complete variable domain is KAGVTQTPRYLIKTRGQQVTLSCSPISGHRSVSWYQQTPGQGLQFLFEYFSETQRNKGNFPGRFSGRQFSNSRSEMNVSTLELGDSALYLCASKDTSYGYTFGSGTRLTVV.

This clone has just a few counts. The identical CDR3 is also encoded by other nucleotide sequences in the sample. The V call is TRBV29-1, the J call TRBJ2-6, with D unresolved. Germline loops: CDR1 SQVTM, CDR2 ANQGSEA. This CDR3 spans 15 amino acids. V was trimmed by 0 bases and J by 0 bases, leaving 6 bases between them. The DNA for the CDR3 is TGCAGCGTTGAAGAGGGTAGCTCTGGGGCCAACGTCCTGACTTTC. Amino acids: CSVEEGSSGANVLTF.

The V call is TRBV11-2, the J call TRBJ1-2; 8 bases are a match to TRBD1. After removal of 4 bases from V and 8 bases from J, the junction contained 9 bases not matched to a gene. The CDR3 totals 14 residues. Germline lookup yields CDR1 SGHAT and CDR2 FQNNGV. This CDR3 reads CASSSLRTGQGYTF. In nucleotides, the CDR3 is TGTGCCAGCAGCTCCCTGCGGACAGGGCAAGGCTACACCTTC.

This chain connects TRBV25-1 to TRBJ2-7; no firm D call. V dropped 7 bases and J dropped 1 base, with 14 bases sitting between them. Looked up from germline, CDR1 is MGHDK and CDR2 is SYGVNS. CDR3 length: 14 residues. The CDR3 region is CASILRPGSYEQYF. CDR3 DNA: TGTGCCAGCATTCTTAGGCCCGGATCCTACGAGCAGTACTTC.

This sequence joins TRBV7-3 and TRBJ2-3; the match to TRBD2 covers 10 bases. CDR1 is SGHTA and CDR2 is FQGTGA in the germline V gene. V lost 5 bases and J lost 6; bases outside the gene matches: 8. The CDR3 consists of 15 residues. The CDR3 protein is CASSRSGGAPDTQYF. The CDR3 DNA reads TGTGCCAGCAGCCGGAGCGGGGGGGCCCCCGATACGCAGTATTTT. Filled out from reference TRBV7-3 and TRBJ2-3, the complete variable domain reads GAGVSQTPSNKVTEKGKYVELRCDPISGHTALYWYRQSLGQGPEFLIYFQGTGAADDSGLPNDRFFAVRPEGSVSTLKIQRTERGDSAVYLCASSRSGGAPDTQYFGPGTRLTVL.

The gene calls are TRBV5-1 and TRBJ2-1; D not resolved. Germline values: CDR1 SGHRS, CDR2 YFSETQ. V was clipped by 5 bases and J by 6 bases, with 12 bases between them. The CDR3 has 13 amino acids. For the CDR3, the DNA is TGCGCCAGCAGAGGGTTCCCTGGCAATGAGCAGTTCTTC. This codes for CASRGFPGNEQFF.

J is TRBJ1-1 and V is TRBV29-1; D uncertain. This CDR3 comprises 13 residues. The V end was cut by 7 bases, the J end by 0 bases, with 12 bases between. CDR1 and CDR2 (germline): SQVTM, ANQGSEA. The CDR3 spells CSALRTMNTEAFF. CDR3 DNA: TGCAGCGCCTTAAGGACGATGAACACTGAAGCTTTCTTT.

Only a few counts were recorded for this clone. The rearrangement joins TRBV29-1 to TRBJ2-1, with TRBD1 matching 7 bases. This CDR3 is built from 14 residues. CDR1 and CDR2 (germline): SQVTM, ANQGSEA. V was pared by 1 base and J by 3 bases, with 3 bases of the junction left unmatched. The DNA of the CDR3 is TGCAGCGTTGAAGGAGGGGGCAGCTACAATGAGCAGTTCTTC. Protein sequence: CSVEGGGSYNEQFF.

The chain uses TRBV29-1 and TRBJ1-3, with D perhaps TRBD1 (6 bases). CDR1 and CDR2 from the germline V gene are SQVTM and ANQGSEA. V was cut by 2 bases and J by 2 bases, with 10 bases left in between. The CDR3 runs to 14 residues. This chain's CDR3 is CSVENRVAGNTIYF. The CDR3 region has the DNA TGCAGCGTTGAAAACAGGGTTGCTGGAAACACCATATATTTT.

The chain has TRBV25-1 and TRBJ2-7; D is unclear. Trimming shortened V by 4 bases and J by 2 bases, and 12 bases separated the two germline ends. Germline V gene sequence: CDR1 MGHDK, CDR2 SYGVNS. The CDR3 sequence is 14 residues long. The CDR3 nucleotides read TGTGCCAGCAGTGGGATTGGGCATACCTACGAGCAGTACTTC. Amino acids: CASSGIGHTYEQYF.

The V and J genes are TRBV5-1 and TRBJ1-2; tentatively, D is TRBD1 (5 bases). Trimming shortened V by 4 bases and J by 4 bases, and 14 bases separated the two germline ends. The CDR3 runs to 14 residues. The V gene's germline CDR1 is SGHRS and CDR2 YFSETQ. CDR3 nucleotides: TGCGCCAGCAGCGTAGGCGGCAGGGCCTATGGCTACACCTTC. The encoded protein is CASSVGGRAYGYTF. The full variable domain, with the rest looked up from reference TRBV5-1 and TRBJ1-2, is KAGVTQTPRYLIKTRGQQVTLSCSPISGHRSVSWYQQTPGQGLQFLFEYFSETQRNKGNFPGRFSGRQFSNSRSEMNVSTLELGDSALYLCASSVGGRAYGYTFGSGTRLTVV.

This clone was seen a handful of times. Other DNA sequences in the same sample also yield this CDR3. The rearrangement uses TRBV29-1 and TRBJ1-3; D is uncertain. V lost 4 bases, J lost 0 bases, and 4 bases lay in between. The CDR3 has 12 residues. CDR1 SQVTM and CDR2 ANQGSEA come from the germline V gene. The CDR3 DNA is TGCAGCGTTGGGTTCTCTGGAAACACCATATATTTT. This codes for CSVGFSGNTIYF.

This chain links TRBV30 with TRBJ1-4, with unresolved D. The germline V and J ends were trimmed by 3 bases and 11 bases, with 13 bases remaining between them. The CDR3 loop spans 12 amino acids. Germline V gives CDR1 GTSNPN, CDR2 SVGIG (reference sequence). CDR3 sequence reads: CAWRLNRSKLFF. For the CDR3, the DNA is TGTGCCTGGAGACTTAACAGATCCAAACTGTTTTTT.

This chain uses TRBV6-4 with TRBJ2-3; TRBD2 is a possible D gene (5 bases). The germline V and J ends were trimmed by 4 bases and 3 bases, with 8 bases remaining between them. CDR1 is MRHNA and CDR2 is SNTAGT in the germline V gene. The CDR3 contains 13 residues. The DNA for the CDR3 is TGTGCCAGCAGTGCCCCGGGGACAGATACGCAGTATTTT. Its translation: CASSAPGTDTQYF.

This clone was picked up a small number of times. This rearrangement joins TRBV25-1 to TRBJ2-5; TRBD1 matches 9 bases. The length of the CDR3 is 14 residues. CDR1 MGHDK and CDR2 SYGVNS come from the germline V gene. J was trimmed by 9 bases and V by 4 bases; bases with no gene match: 9. CDR3 bases: TGTGCCAGCAGTGCCGACAGGGGGATTGCGGCCCAGTACTTC. Translating gives CASSADRGIAAQYF. The whole variable domain, remainder taken from reference TRBV25-1 and TRBJ2-5, is EADIYQTPRYLVIGTGKKITLECSQTMGHDKMYWYQQDPGMELHLIHYSYGVNSTEKGDLSSESTVSRIRTEHFPLTLESARPSHTSQYLCASSADRGIAAQYFGPGTRLLVL.

Only a few counts were recorded for this clone. The chain employs TRBV6-5 and TRBJ1-5; the D gene is possibly TRBD1 (6 bases). Trimming pared 5 bases from V and 11 bases from J, leaving 10 bases between. Per the germline V gene, CDR1 is MNHEY and CDR2 is SVGAGI. The CDR3 extends over 11 amino acids. CDR3 DNA: TGTGCCAGCAGTCAAGGGGGGTCCCAGCATTTT. Encoded protein: CASSQGGSQHF.

V and J are TRBV7-2 and TRBJ2-4, with D unresolved. CDR1 and CDR2 from the germline V gene are SGHTA and FQGNSA. V was trimmed by 5 bases and J by 7 bases, leaving 15 bases between them. The CDR3 contains 14 residues. This chain's CDR3 is CASSPNWQSNIQYF. CDR3 in DNA: TGTGCCAGCAGCCCGAATTGGCAATCCAACATTCAGTACTTC.

This sequence joins TRBV2 and TRBJ2-3; TRBD2 agrees at 7 bases. The V gene's germline CDR1 is SNHLY and CDR2 FYNNEI. There are 15 residues in the CDR3. After removal of 5 bases from V and 1 base from J, the junction contained 6 bases not matched to a gene. The CDR3 DNA follows: TGTGCCAGCAGTTCCGCCGCGGGGGGCACAGATACGCAGTATTTT. This encodes CASSSAAGGTDTQYF.

This clone was detected only a few times. V is TRBV14 and J is TRBJ2-5, with a tentative D call TRBD1 (6 bases). CDR1 and CDR2 from the germline V gene are SGHDN and FVKESK. There are 12 residues in the CDR3. Trimming took off 5 bases at V and 5 bases at J, with 9 bases between the two ends. CDR3 residues: CASSRTVETQYF. CDR3 in DNA: TGTGCCAGCAGCAGGACAGTGGAGACCCAGTACTTC.